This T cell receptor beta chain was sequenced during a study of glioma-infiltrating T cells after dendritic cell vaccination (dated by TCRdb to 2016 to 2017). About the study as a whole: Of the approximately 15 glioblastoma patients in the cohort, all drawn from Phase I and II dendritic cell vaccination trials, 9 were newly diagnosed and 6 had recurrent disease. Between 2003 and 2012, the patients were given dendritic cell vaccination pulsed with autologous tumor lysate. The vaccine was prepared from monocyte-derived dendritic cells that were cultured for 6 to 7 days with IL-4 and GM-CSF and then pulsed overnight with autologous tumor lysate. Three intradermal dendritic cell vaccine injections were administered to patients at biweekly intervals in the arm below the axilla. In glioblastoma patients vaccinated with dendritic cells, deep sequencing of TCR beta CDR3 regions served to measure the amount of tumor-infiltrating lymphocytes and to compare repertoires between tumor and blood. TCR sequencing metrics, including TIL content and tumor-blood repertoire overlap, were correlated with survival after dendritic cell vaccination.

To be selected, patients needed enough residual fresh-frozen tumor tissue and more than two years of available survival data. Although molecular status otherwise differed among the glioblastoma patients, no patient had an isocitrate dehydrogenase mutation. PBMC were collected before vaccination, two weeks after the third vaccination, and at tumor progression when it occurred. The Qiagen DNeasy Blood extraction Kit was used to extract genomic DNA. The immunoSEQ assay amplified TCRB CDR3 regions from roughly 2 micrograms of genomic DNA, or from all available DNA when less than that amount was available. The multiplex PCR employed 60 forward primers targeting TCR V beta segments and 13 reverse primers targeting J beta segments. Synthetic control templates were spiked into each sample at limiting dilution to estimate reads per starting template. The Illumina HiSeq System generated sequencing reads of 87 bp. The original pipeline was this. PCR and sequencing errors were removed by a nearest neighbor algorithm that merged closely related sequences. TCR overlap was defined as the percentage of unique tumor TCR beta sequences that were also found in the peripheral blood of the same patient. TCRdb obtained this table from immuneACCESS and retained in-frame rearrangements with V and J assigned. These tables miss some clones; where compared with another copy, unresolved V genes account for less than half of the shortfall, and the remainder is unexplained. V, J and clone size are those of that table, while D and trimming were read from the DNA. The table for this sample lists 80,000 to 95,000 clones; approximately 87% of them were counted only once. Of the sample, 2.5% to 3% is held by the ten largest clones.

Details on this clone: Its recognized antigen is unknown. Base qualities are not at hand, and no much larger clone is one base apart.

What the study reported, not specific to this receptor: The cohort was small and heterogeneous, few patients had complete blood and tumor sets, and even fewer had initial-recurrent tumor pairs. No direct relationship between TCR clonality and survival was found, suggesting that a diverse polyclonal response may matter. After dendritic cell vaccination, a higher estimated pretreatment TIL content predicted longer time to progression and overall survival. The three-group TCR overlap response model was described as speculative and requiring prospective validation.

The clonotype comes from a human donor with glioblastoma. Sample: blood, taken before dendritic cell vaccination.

The CDR3 protein sequence reads: CASSNIGGQGYGYTF. The DNA is as follows: TGTGCCAGCAGCAACATCGGGGGGCAGGGCTATGGCTACACCTTC. The chain couples TRBV2 to TRBJ1-2; TRBD1 is a possible D gene, resting on 6 matching bases. CDR1 and CDR2 (SNHLY, FYNNEI) derive from the germline V gene. From the cysteine through the phenylalanine, the CDR3 covers 15 amino acids. The kept DNA is CDR3 alone, 45 bases in frame from the first base. V loses 6 bases of germline sequence and J loses 4 bases, and the interval between the two ends is 18 bases.